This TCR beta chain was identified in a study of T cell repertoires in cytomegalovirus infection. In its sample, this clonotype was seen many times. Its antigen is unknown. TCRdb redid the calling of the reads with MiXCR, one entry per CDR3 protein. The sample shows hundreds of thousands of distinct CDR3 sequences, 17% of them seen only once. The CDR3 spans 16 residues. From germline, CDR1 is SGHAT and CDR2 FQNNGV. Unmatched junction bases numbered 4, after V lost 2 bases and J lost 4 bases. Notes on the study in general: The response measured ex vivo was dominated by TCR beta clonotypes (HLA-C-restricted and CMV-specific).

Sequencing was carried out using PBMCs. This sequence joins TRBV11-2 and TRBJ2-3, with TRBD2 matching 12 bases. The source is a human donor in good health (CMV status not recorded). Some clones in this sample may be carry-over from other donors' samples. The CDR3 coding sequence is TGTGCCAGCAGCTTATCGCCTAGCGGGGGGGCAGATACGCAGTATTTT. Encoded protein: CASSLSPSGGADTQYF.